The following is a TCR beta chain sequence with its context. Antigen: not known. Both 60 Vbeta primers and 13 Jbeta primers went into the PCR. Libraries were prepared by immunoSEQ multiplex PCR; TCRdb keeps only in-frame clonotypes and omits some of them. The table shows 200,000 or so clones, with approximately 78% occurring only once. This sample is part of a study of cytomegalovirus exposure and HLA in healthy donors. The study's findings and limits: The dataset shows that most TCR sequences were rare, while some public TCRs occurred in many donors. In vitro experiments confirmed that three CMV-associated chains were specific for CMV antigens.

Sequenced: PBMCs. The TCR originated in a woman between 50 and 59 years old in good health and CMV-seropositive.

The CDR3 reads CASSRTTAMNTEAFF. Here the CDR3 DNA reads TGTGCCAGTAGTAGAACGACAGCAATGAACACTGAAGCTTTCTTT. V is TRBV19 and J is TRBJ1-1, with TRBD1 as a possible D gene (5 bases). The V end was cut by 4 bases, the J end by 0 bases, with 12 bases between. Germline-derived CDR1 and CDR2 are LNHDA and SQIVND (reference sequence). The CDR3 totals 15 residues.